Each of the 19 T cell receptor beta chains below was sequenced from the same sample in a study of siplizumab effects on memory and regulatory T cells. The protocol was immunoSEQ multiplex PCR, while the TCRdb copy is restricted to in-frame clones and leaves out a portion. Of 95,000 to 110,000 clones listed, about 93% are singletons. The sequencing input was Tregs sorted from blood. The source is a human donor in good health.

This chain uses TRBV10-3 with TRBJ2-7, with D perhaps TRBD2 (6 bases). The CDR3 sequence is 14 residues long. V gave up 8 bases and J gave up 4 bases, with 18 bases separating them. Germline V gives CDR1 ENHRY, CDR2 SYGVKD. The CDR3 nucleotides are TGTGCCATCGGCGTCGGAGCGGGCTCTTACGAGCAGTACTTC. This sequence encodes CAIGVGAGSYEQYF.

V gene TRBV2 combines with J gene TRBJ2-5; D remains unclear. The J call is in doubt because the DNA end fits TRBJ2-7 better. Germline CDR1 and CDR2: SNHLY and FYNNEI. The CDR3 runs 14 residues. The CDR3 reads CASSFRPGTYEQYF. Written as DNA, the CDR3 is TGTGCCAGCAGCTTCCGCCCCGGCACCTACGAGCAGTACTTC.

The genes are TRBV30 and TRBJ2-7; 10 positions agree with TRBD2. This CDR3 has 15 residues. V trimming: 3 bases; J trimming: 1 base; junction bases outside the gene matches: 6. From germline, CDR1 is GTSNPN and CDR2 SVGIG (reference sequence). The CDR3 region is CAWRALAGVSYEQYF. The DNA for the CDR3 is TGTGCCTGGAGAGCCCTAGCGGGAGTTTCCTACGAGCAGTACTTC.

The chain carries TRBV6-1 and TRBJ2-5; possibly TRBD1 for D (6 bases). Deletions cut 5 bases from V and 13 bases from J, with 23 bases between. The CDR3 contains 14 residues. Germline loops: CDR1 MNHNS, CDR2 SASEGT. The CDR3 DNA reads TGTGCCAGCAGTTTTGCCAGGGACATGCAGCTTCCGTACTTC. Protein: CASSFARDMQLPYF.

The chain employs TRBV23-1 and TRBJ2-7; the D gene is possibly TRBD1 (5 bases). TRBV23-1 is placed among ORFs of uncertain function. The V end was cut by 0 bases, the J end by 0 bases, with 15 bases between. CDR3 size: 17 residues. DNA of the CDR3: TGCGCCAGCAGTCAATCTTTCTGGGGCGGTTCCTCCTACGAGCAGTACTTC. Protein: CASSQSFWGGSSYEQYF.

The V gene is TRBV27, the J gene TRBJ2-3; 8 bases are shared with TRBD2. V lost 3 bases to trimming and J lost 6 bases; unmatched junction nucleotides: 2. CDR1 is MNHEY, CDR2 SMNVEV, per germline (reference sequence). The CDR3 is 13 amino acids. The CDR3 bases are TGTGCCAGCAGTTTCTCTAGCGGGGATACGCAGTATTTT. It yields the protein CASSFSSGDTQYF.

V and J are TRBV29-1 and TRBJ2-2; D is ambiguous. Between the trimmed V and J ends, which lost 8 bases and 9 bases, there was a span of 16 bases. CDR3 length: 12 amino acids. Germline V lookup: CDR1 SQVTM, CDR2 ANQGSEA. The CDR3 DNA reads TGCAGCACAAGAGAACCTACCAGGGAGCTGTTTTTT. This encodes CSTREPTRELFF.

The chain joins TRBV27 to TRBJ1-6; D gene ambiguous. The CDR3 length is 12 residues. The V end lost 2 bases, the J end lost 10 bases, and 6 bases lay between the germline ends. CDR1 is MNHEY, CDR2 SMNVEV, per germline (reference sequence). CDR3 DNA: TGTGCCAGCAGTTTAGCGGGATCACCCCTCCACTTT. This encodes CASSLAGSPLHF.

This clone was seen just once. The chain uses TRBV9 and TRBJ2-1; 8 bases are shared with TRBD1. The CDR3 loop spans 17 amino acids. V shed 0 bases and J 5 bases; nucleotides not matched to a gene: 10. CDR1 SGDLS and CDR2 YYNGEE come from the germline V gene. The CDR3 protein is CASSVGPWTGSHNEQFF. For the CDR3, the DNA is TGTGCCAGCAGCGTAGGCCCTTGGACAGGGAGCCACAATGAGCAGTTCTTC.

The V call is TRBV18, the J call TRBJ2-7; tentatively, D is TRBD1 (5 bases). V was cut by 2 bases and J by 2 bases, with 7 bases left in between. From germline, CDR1 is KGHSH and CDR2 LQKENI. The CDR3 loop spans 13 amino acids. The CDR3 sequence is CASSPGAPYEQYF. In DNA, the CDR3 is TGTGCCAGCTCACCAGGGGCCCCCTACGAGCAGTACTTC.

V is TRBV5-1 and J is TRBJ2-1, with D unclear. The CDR3 has 13 residues. Trimming left V 1 base short and J 6 bases short, with 8 bases between. The V gene's germline CDR1 is SGHRS and CDR2 YFSETQ. The DNA of the CDR3 is TGCGCCAGCAGCTTGATTTCTCTCAATGAGCAGTTCTTC. This gives the protein CASSLISLNEQFF.

The CDR3 DNA is TGTGCCAGCTCACCTACAGGGCGAAATTCACCCCTCCACTTT. Protein: CASSPTGRNSPLHF. V usage is TRBV18 and J usage is TRBJ1-6, with D possibly matching TRBD1 (6 bases). The CDR3 length is 14 residues. CDR1 and CDR2 from the germline V gene are KGHSH and LQKENI. Trimming pared 3 bases from V and 7 bases from J, leaving 10 bases between.

The chain employs TRBV19 and TRBJ2-3; D is unclear. Germline loops: CDR1 LNHDA, CDR2 SQIVND (reference sequence). V lost 7 bases, J lost 2 bases, and 10 bases lay in between. The CDR3 has 13 residues. The CDR3 DNA reads TGTGCCAGTAATCGCGAGTTCACAGATACGCAGTATTTT. Protein: CASNREFTDTQYF.

This rearrangement joins TRBV6-1 to TRBJ1-1, with D unresolved. Trimming removed 10 bases from V and 4 bases from J, with 22 bases in between. CDR1 and CDR2 (germline): MNHNS, SASEGT. The CDR3 contains 15 residues. Here the CDR3 DNA reads TGTGCCACCATTCCGGACCAAGCGCGTGTCACTGAAGCTTTCTTT. As protein: CATIPDQARVTEAFF.

This clone was recorded once. The chain joins TRBV19 to TRBJ1-2; a possible D gene is TRBD1 (5 bases). V was trimmed by 6 bases and J by 5 bases, leaving 10 bases between them. Per the germline V gene, CDR1 is LNHDA and CDR2 is SQIVND (reference sequence). The CDR3 totals 12 residues. DNA of the CDR3: TGTGCCAGTAGCCCACGGGGGTATGGCTACACCTTC. Translating it yields CASSPRGYGYTF.

As to this clone: The junction shows a germline mismatch at one end, possibly a read error. V and J are TRBV29-1 and TRBJ1-1; no clear D gene. Looked up from germline, CDR1 is SQVTM and CDR2 is ANQGSEA. The CDR3 runs 8 residues. The chain's CDR3 is CSVPNSSF. CDR3 DNA sequence: TGCAGCGTTCCGAATTCCTCCTTT.

This chain links TRBV7-9 with TRBJ2-2; 7 nucleotides align to TRBD2. This CDR3 region has 15 residues. V was clipped by 5 bases and J by 6 bases; unmatched bases: 9. The germline V gene encodes CDR1 SEHNR and CDR2 FQNEAQ (reference sequence). CDR3 nucleotide sequence: TGTGCCAGCAGCCCCCGGACTAGGCTGGCCGGGGAGCTGTTTTTT. Its protein is CASSPRTRLAGELFF.

The chain employs TRBV6-5 and TRBJ2-5; TRBD2 agrees at 10 bases. The CDR3 covers 16 residues. Looked up from germline, CDR1 is MNHEY and CDR2 is SVGAGI. V trimming: 2 bases; J trimming: 1 base; junction bases outside the gene matches: 4. CDR3 residues: CASSYLASGGQETQYF. The CDR3 DNA reads TGTGCCAGCAGTTACCTGGCTAGCGGGGGCCAAGAGACCCAGTACTTC.

The rearrangement uses TRBV5-1 and TRBJ2-3; D gene ambiguous. Looked up from germline, CDR1 is SGHRS and CDR2 is YFSETQ. V was shortened by 0 bases and J by 6 bases, with 5 bases between the two germline ends. The CDR3 consists of 12 residues. The CDR3 spells CASSLAWDTQYF. The CDR3 DNA sequence: TGCGCCAGCAGCTTGGCCTGGGATACGCAGTATTTT.